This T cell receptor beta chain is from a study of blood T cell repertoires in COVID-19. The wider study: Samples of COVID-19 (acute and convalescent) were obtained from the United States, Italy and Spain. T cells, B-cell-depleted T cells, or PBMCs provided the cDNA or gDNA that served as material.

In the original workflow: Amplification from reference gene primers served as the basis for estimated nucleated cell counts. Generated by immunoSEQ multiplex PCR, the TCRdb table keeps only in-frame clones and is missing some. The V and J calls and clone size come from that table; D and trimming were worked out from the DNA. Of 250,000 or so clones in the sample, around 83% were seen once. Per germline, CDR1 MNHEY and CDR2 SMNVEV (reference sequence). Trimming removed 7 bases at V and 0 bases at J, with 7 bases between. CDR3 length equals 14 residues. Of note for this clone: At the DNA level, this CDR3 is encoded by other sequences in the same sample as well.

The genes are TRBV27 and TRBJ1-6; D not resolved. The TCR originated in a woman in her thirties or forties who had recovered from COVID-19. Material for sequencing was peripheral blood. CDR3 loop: CASKFSSYNSPLHF. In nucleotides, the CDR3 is TGTGCCAGCAAATTTAGCTCCTATAATTCACCCCTCCACTTT.